Here is one T cell receptor (beta chain) with its context. Its antigen is currently unknown. Relative to the germline gene, one junction end is altered; a read error may explain this. In the same sample, other DNA sequences code for this CDR3. Terminally differentiated effector memory CD45RA+ cells were excluded from the naive CD8 cells, which were CD45RO-negative and positively selected for CCR7. The data were taken from a study of shared clonotypes between healthy human individuals. Study results and caveats: Blood was the only sampled material, and tissue repertoires likely differ.

The data were produced by immunoSEQ multiplex PCR, yet TCRdb's version contains in-frame clones alone and is incomplete. This table has over 800,000 clones, 92% appearing once. Germline assignment: CDR1 MNHNY and CDR2 SVGAGI (reference sequence). This CDR3 spans 14 amino acids. The sample was naive CD8+ T cells sorted from blood. The chain recombines TRBV6-6 with TRBJ2-7, with 7 bases that match TRBD1. The clonotype was recovered from a man in his thirties or forties in good health. The DNA of the CDR3 is TGTGCCAGCAGTTACTCCGGGACAGCTTACGGGCAGTACTTC. As protein: CASSYSGTAYGQYF.